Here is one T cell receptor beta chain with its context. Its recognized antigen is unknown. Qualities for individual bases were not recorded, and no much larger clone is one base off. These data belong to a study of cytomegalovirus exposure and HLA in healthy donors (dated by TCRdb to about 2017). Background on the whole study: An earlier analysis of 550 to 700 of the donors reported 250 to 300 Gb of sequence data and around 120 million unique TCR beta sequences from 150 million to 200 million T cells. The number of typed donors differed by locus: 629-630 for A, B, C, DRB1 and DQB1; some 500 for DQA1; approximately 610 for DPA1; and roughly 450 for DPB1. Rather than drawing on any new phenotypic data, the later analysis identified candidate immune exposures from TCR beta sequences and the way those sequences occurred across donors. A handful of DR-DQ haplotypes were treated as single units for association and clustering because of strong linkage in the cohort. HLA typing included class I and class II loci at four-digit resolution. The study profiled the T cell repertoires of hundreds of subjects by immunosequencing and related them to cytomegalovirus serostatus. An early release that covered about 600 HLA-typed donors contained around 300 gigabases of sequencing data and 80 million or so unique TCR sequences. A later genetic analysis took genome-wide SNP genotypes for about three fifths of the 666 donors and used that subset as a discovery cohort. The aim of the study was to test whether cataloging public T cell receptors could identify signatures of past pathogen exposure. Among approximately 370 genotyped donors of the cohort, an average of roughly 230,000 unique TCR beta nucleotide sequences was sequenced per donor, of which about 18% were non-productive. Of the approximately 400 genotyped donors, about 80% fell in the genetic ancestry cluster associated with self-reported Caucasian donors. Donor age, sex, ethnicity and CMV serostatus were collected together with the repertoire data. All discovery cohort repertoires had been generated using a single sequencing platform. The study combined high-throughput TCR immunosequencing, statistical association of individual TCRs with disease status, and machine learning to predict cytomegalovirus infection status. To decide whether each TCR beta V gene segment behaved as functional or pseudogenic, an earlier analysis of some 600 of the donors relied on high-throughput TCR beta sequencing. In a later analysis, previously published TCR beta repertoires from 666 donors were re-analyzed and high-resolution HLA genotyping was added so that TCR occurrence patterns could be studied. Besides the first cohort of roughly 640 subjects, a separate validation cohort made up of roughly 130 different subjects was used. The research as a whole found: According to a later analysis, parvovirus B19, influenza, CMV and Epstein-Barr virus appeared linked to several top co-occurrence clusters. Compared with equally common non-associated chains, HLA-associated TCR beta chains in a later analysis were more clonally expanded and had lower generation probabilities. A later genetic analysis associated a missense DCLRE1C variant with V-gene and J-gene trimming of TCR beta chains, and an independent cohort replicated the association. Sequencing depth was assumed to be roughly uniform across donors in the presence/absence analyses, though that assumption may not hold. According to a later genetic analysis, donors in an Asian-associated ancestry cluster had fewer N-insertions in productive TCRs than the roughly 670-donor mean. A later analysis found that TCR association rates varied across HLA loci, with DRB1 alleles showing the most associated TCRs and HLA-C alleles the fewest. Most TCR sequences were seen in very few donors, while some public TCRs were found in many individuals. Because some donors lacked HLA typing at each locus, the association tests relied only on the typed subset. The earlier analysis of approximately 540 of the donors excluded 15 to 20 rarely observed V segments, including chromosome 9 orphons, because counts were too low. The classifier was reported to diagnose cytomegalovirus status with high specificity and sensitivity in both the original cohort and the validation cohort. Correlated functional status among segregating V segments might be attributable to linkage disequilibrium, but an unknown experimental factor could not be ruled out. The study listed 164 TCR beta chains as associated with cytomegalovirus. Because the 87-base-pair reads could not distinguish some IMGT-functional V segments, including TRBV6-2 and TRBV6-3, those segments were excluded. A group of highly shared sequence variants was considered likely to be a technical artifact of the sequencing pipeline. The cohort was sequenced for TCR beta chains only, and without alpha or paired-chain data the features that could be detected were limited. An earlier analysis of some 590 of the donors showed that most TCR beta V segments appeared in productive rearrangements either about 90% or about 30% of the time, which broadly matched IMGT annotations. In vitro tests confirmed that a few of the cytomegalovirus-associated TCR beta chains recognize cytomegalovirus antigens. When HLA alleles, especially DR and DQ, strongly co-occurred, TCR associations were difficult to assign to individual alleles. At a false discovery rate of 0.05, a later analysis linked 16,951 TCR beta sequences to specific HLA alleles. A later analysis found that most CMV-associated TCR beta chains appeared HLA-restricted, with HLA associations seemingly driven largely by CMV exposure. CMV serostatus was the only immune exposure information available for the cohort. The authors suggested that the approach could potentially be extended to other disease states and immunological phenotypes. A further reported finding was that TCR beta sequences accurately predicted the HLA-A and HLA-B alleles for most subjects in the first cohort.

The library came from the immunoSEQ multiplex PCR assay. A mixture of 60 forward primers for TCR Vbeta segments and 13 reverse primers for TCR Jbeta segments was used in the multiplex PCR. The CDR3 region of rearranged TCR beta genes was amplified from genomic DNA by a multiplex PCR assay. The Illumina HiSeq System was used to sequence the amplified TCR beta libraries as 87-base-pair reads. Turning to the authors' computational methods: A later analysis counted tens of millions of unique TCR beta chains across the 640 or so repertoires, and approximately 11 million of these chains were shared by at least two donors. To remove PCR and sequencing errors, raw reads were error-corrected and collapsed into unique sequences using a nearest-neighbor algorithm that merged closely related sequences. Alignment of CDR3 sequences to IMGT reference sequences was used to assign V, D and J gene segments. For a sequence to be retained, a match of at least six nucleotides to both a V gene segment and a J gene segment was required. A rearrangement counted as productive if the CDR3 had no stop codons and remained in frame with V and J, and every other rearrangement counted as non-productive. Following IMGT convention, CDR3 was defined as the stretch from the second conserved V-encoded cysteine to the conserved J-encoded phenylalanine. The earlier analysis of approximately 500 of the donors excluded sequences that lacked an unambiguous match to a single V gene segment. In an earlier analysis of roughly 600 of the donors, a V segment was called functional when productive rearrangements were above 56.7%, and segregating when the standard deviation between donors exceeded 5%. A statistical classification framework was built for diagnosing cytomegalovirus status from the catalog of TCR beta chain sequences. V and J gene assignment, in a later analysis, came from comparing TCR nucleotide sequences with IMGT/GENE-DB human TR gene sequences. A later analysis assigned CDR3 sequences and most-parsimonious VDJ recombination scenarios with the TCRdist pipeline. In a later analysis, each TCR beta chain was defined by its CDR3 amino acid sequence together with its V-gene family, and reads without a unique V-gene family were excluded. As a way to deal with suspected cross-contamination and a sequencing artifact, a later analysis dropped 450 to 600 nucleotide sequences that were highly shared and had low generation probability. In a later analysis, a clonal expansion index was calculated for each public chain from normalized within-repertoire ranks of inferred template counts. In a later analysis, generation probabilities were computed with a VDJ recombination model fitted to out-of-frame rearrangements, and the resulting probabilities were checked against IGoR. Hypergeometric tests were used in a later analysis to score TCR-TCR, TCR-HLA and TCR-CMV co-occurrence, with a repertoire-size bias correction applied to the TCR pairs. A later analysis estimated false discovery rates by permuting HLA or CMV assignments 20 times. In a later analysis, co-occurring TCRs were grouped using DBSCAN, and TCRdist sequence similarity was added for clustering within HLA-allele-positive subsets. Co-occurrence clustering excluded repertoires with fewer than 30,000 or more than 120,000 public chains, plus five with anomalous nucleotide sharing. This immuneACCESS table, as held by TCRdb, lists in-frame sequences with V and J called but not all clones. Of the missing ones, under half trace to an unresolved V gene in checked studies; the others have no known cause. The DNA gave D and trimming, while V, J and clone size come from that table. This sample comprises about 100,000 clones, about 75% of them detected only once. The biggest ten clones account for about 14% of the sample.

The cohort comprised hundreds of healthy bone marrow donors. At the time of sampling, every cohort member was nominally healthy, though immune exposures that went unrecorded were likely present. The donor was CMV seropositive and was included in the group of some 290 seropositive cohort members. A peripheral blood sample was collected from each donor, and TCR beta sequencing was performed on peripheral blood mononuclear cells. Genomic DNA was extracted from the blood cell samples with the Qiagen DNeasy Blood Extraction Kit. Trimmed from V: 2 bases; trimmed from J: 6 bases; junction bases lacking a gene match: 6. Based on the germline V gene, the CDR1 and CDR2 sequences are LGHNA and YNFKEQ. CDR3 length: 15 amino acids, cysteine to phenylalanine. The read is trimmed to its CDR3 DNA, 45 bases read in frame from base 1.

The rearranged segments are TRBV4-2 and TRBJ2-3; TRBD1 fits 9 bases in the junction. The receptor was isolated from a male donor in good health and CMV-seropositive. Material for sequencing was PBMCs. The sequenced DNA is TGTGCCAGCAGCCAACCCGGGACAGGGTCTGATACGCAGTATTTT. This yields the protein CASSQPGTGSDTQYF.